This TCR beta chain stems from a study of cytomegalovirus exposure and HLA in healthy donors. General study points: Researchers counted around 160 TCR beta chains as cytomegalovirus-associated.

Trimming at V came to 1 base and at J to 2 bases, leaving 1 base not matched to a gene. The CDR3 has 15 amino acids. CDR1 is LGHNA, CDR2 YNFKEQ, per germline. Remarks on this clone: Its antigen is still unknown.

The PCR had 60 Vbeta and 13 Jbeta primers. Produced via immunoSEQ multiplex PCR; TCRdb's table is partial and in-frame only. The repertoire has 95,000 to 100,000 clones, 75% to 90% of them found once; the top ten carry about 3.9%. The TCR sequence derives from a man in his thirties or forties in good health and CMV-seronegative. The sequenced sample consisted of PBMCs. V is TRBV4-2 and J is TRBJ2-5, with 10 bases aligning to TRBD2. The CDR3 loop is CASSQGTSGQETQYF. The CDR3 DNA follows: TGTGCCAGCAGCCAAGGGACTAGCGGACAAGAGACCCAGTACTTC.